One sample yielded the 18 T cell receptor beta chains listed below, sequenced in a study of regulatory T cells in long-lasting Graves disease. Time point denoted: newly diagnosed GD, antithyroid drugs for less than 3 months. Extracted RNA from PBMCs served as the source of the TCR library. Sequencing libraries for TCR beta were prepared with iRepertoire HTBI primers and Arm-PCR of CDR3 regions. TCRdb reprocessed the multiplex PCR reads via MiXCR and lists one record per CDR3 protein. The data contain approximately 350,000 distinct CDR3 sequences, about 10% of them singletons. The data also belong to a second study, concerning T cells in Graves' hyperthyroidism and ophthalmopathy.

This sample comprised peripheral blood mononuclear cells (PBMCs), obtained at new diagnosis, from a patient treated with antithyroid drugs. The receptor set was obtained from a woman aged 18-30 years with Graves disease.

The rearrangement uses TRBV12-3 or TRBV12-4 and TRBJ1-5, with unresolved D. Trimming took 3 bases from V and 0 from J, leaving 18 bases between them. CDR3 size: 18 residues. The CDR3 nucleotides are TGTGCCAGCAGTTTCTCTCAACAGATTTCTTATAGCAATCAGCCCCAGCATTTT. This codes for CASSFSQQISYSNQPQHF.

This clonotype was recorded many times. V is TRBV13 and J is TRBJ2-7, with D unresolved. The CDR3 totals 13 residues. Trimming removed 0 bases at V and 7 bases at J, with 10 bases between. CDR1 and CDR2 from the germline V gene are PRHDT and FYEKMQ (reference sequence). The CDR3 DNA reads as TGTGCCAGCAGCTTAGGCCATATGGGGGAGCAGTACGTC. Protein sequence: CASSLGHMGEQYV.

Ten or more counts support this clonotype. This chain connects TRBV12-3 or TRBV12-4 to TRBJ2-1; a weak D match, TRBD1 (6 bases). V lost 0 bases and J lost 6, with 9 bases in between. This CDR3 contains 14 residues. The CDR3 protein is CASSLAGQRNEQFF. In nucleotides, the CDR3 is TGTGCCAGCAGTTTAGCAGGACAGCGCAATGAGCAGTTCTTC.

This clonotype was detected ten times or more. This chain joins TRBV6-2 or TRBV6-3 and TRBJ1-2, with 9 bases identical to TRBD1. There are 14 residues in the CDR3. The V segment lost 4 bases and the J segment 3 bases; nucleotides outside the gene matches: 3. Germline CDR1 reads MNHEY; CDR2 reads SVGEGT. The CDR3 bases are TGTGCCAGCAGTTGGGGACAGGGCTACTATGGCTACACCTTC. Amino acid sequence: CASSWGQGYYGYTF.

This clonotype was seen a handful of times. The chain has TRBV20-1 and TRBJ1-2; D is unresolved. This CDR3 has 16 residues. V lost 1 base, J lost 4 bases, and 19 bases lay in between. The germline V gene has CDR1 DFQATT and CDR2 SNEGSKA (reference sequence). The CDR3 nucleotides are TGCAGTGCTAGAGGGGAATTCCGGACGGCTGGCTATGGCTACACCTTC. Protein sequence: CSARGEFRTAGYGYTF.

This clonotype was picked up many times. V usage is TRBV30 and J usage is TRBJ2-3, with D possibly called TRBD1 or TRBD2 (6 bases each). The V gene's germline CDR1 is GTSNPN and CDR2 SVGIG (reference sequence). The V end lost 4 bases, the J end lost 1 base, and 15 bases lay between the germline ends. The CDR3 is 15 amino acids. Written as DNA, the CDR3 is TGTGCCTGGACCCCTTTGGGGGGCCGCACAGATACGCAGTATTTT. It is translated as CAWTPLGGRTDTQYF.

This clonotype has at least ten counts. The rearrangement joins TRBV27 to TRBJ1-1; no clear D. The CDR3 extends over 14 amino acids. CDR1 and CDR2 (germline): MNHEY, SMNVEV (reference sequence). The germline V and J ends were trimmed by 0 bases and 4 bases, with 9 bases remaining between them. CDR3 coding DNA: TGTGCCAGCAGTTTATCGGCCCGCGGCACTGAAGCTTTCTTT. Its protein is CASSLSARGTEAFF.

This clonotype was observed a few times. The chain couples TRBV6-9 to TRBJ2-3; perhaps D is TRBD1 or TRBD2 (5 bases each). Between the trimmed V and J ends, which lost 3 bases and 0 bases, there was a span of 10 bases. This CDR3 is 15 amino acids long. Per germline, CDR1 MNHGY and CDR2 SVAAGI. The CDR3 region has the DNA TGTGCCAGCAGTTACTCCCGGGACAGCACAGATACGCAGTATTTT. It codes for CASSYSRDSTDTQYF.

The gene calls are TRBV27 and TRBJ1-2, with 8 nucleotides matching TRBD1. V shed 5 bases and J 6 bases; nucleotides not matched to a gene: 14. The CDR3 has 16 amino acids. Germline V lookup: CDR1 MNHEY, CDR2 SMNVEV (reference sequence). Written as DNA, the CDR3 is TGTGCCAGCAGTCCCCTTAGGGCAGGGGGCTTGAATGGCTACACCTTC. Its protein is CASSPLRAGGLNGYTF.

This clonotype was counted many times. The chain has TRBV20-1 and TRBJ1-4; TRBD1 might be the D (5 bases). Trimming cost V 0 bases and J 8 bases, with 10 bases left between them. This CDR3 has 13 residues. The germline gives CDR1 DFQATT, CDR2 SNEGSKA (reference sequence). The CDR3 sequence is CSARDTGEEKLFF. The CDR3 nucleotides read TGCAGTGCTAGAGATACGGGGGAAGAAAAACTGTTTTTT.

In its sample, this clonotype was seen many times. V and J are TRBV27 and TRBJ2-1, with 8 bases identical to TRBD2. The CDR3 runs 17 residues. The trim removed 2 bases at V and 4 bases at J, leaving 10 bases unmatched. CDR1 and CDR2 from the germline V gene are MNHEY and SMNVEV (reference sequence). CDR3 protein: CASSLTLREGLYNEQFF. For the CDR3, the DNA is TGTGCCAGCAGTTTAACTCTACGGGAGGGTTTATACAATGAGCAGTTCTTC.

This clonotype was seen many times. The chain joins TRBV20-1 to TRBJ2-7; D gene unclear. This CDR3 region has 12 residues. Germline V gene sequence: CDR1 DFQATT, CDR2 SNEGSKA (reference sequence). The ends were cut back, 6 bases at V and 7 bases at J, with 16 bases in the middle. The CDR3, as DNA: TGCAGTGCCCCGGCCCCCAACTCTGAGCAGTACTTC. Amino acid sequence: CSAPAPNSEQYF.

This clonotype is medium-sized within its sample. The rearrangement joins TRBV12-5 to TRBJ1-4, with D possibly TRBD1 on 5 matching bases. The V gene's germline CDR1 is LGHNT and CDR2 FRNRAP. The CDR3 is 16 amino acids. V was trimmed by 2 bases and J by 0 bases, leaving 10 bases between them. The chain's CDR3 is CASGLLETATNEKLFF. The DNA of the CDR3 is TGTGCTAGTGGTTTGCTCGAGACAGCAACTAATGAAAAACTGTTTTTT.

This clonotype came up many times. The chain recombines TRBV7-2 with TRBJ1-2; 7 nucleotides agree with TRBD1. V shed 3 bases, J shed 5 bases, and the junction held 3 bases outside the gene matches. The CDR3 runs 13 residues. Germline V gives CDR1 SGHTA, CDR2 FQGNSA. CDR3 sequence (DNA): TGTGCCAGCAGCTTCCAGGGGGTTTATGGCTACACCTTC. This sequence encodes CASSFQGVYGYTF.

The chain employs TRBV19 and TRBJ2-3, with a possible D match to TRBD1 (6 bases). V was cut by 2 bases and J by 7 bases, with 10 bases left in between. Germline CDR1 reads LNHDA; CDR2 reads SQIVND (reference sequence). The CDR3 is 13 residues long. The CDR3 nucleotides read TGTGCCAGTAGTATATGGGACACCTATACGCAGTATTTT. Amino acid sequence: CASSIWDTYTQYF.

The J gene is TRBJ2-2, the V gene TRBV20-1; possibly TRBD1 for D (6 bases). Germline lookup yields CDR1 DFQATT and CDR2 SNEGSKA (reference sequence). The CDR3 loop spans 14 amino acids. Trimming stripped 5 bases from V and 6 bases from J, with 16 bases between. The CDR3 protein is CSAGTPGQPGELFF. CDR3 nucleotide sequence: TGCAGTGCTGGAACACCCGGACAGCCCGGGGAGCTGTTTTTT.

This clonotype came up many times. The chain joins TRBV28 to TRBJ2-7; 12 positions match TRBD2. The junction had 1 base not matched to a gene; V was cut back by 4 bases and J by 3 bases. CDR3 size: 14 residues. CDR1 is MDHEN, CDR2 SYDVKM, per germline. The CDR3 loop is CASSSTSGGYEQYF. CDR3 sequence (DNA): TGTGCCAGCAGTTCGACTAGCGGGGGCTACGAGCAGTACTTC. Complete variable domain (other parts from reference TRBV28 and TRBJ2-7): DVKVTQSSRYLVKRTGEKVFLECVQDMDHENMFWYRQDPGLGLRLIYFSYDVKMKEKGDIPEGYSVSREKKERFSLILESASTNQTSMYLCASSSTSGGYEQYFGPGTRLTVT.

This clonotype was detected many times. The CDR3 DNA reads TGCGCCAGCAGCCCCGGAAGGGGGGACCAAGAGACCCAGTACTTC. It yields the protein CASSPGRGDQETQYF. V gene TRBV4-3 combines with J gene TRBJ2-5, with D perhaps matching TRBD1 or TRBD2 (6 bases each). The V end lost 4 bases, the J end lost 0 bases, and 12 bases lay between the germline ends. This CDR3 contains 15 residues. Germline V CDR1 and CDR2: LGHNA, YSLEER.